One T cell receptor (beta chain) is described in this entry. Sequence at one end of the junction differs from germline and may be a read error. The use of a sample-barcoded 5' primer and a J-beta primer mix characterized a second PCR of roughly 7 to 12 cycles. TCRdb passed the 5' RACE reads through MiXCR, listing each CDR3 protein once. The table records some 760,000 distinct CDR3 sequences, just under 25% of them present only once. This entry comes from a study of blood T cells in healthy people across ages. This sample was shared with a second study, whose subject was T cells of mothers and their children.

The clonotype originates from a boy under 18 in good health. The sequencing input was blood.

CDR3 nucleotides: TGCGCCAGCAGCTTTTTCGTCTCTGGGGCCAACGTCCCGACTTTC. This codes for CASSFFVSGANVPTF. The genes are TRBV5-1 and TRBJ2-6; the D gene is possibly TRBD1 (5 bases). The CDR3 sequence is 15 residues long. Germline CDR1 reads SGHRS; CDR2 reads YFSETQ.